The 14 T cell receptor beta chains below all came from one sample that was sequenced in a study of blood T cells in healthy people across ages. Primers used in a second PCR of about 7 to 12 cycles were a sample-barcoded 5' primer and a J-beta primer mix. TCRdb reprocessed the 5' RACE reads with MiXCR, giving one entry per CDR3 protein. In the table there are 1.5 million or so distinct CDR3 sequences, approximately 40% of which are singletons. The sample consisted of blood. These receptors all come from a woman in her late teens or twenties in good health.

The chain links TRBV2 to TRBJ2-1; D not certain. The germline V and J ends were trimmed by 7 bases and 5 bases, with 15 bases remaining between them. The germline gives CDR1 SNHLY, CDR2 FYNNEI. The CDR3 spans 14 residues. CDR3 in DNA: TGTGCCAGCAAGCAGAACAATGTCAACAATGAGCAGTTCTTC. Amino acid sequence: CASKQNNVNNEQFF. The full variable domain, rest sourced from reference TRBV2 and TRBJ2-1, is EPEVTQTPSHQVTQMGQEVILRCVPISNHLYFYWYRQILGQKVEFLVSFYNNEISEKSEIFDDQFSVERPDGSNFTLKIRSTKLEDSAMYFCASKQNNVNNEQFFGPGTRLTVL.

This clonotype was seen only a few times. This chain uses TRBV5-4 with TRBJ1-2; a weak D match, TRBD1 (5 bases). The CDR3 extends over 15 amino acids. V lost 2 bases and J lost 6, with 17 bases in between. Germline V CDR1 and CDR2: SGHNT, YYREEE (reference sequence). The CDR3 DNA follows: TGTGCCAGCAGCTTAGATCTGGGGCGCATTAATGGCTACACCTTC. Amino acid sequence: CASSLDLGRINGYTF.

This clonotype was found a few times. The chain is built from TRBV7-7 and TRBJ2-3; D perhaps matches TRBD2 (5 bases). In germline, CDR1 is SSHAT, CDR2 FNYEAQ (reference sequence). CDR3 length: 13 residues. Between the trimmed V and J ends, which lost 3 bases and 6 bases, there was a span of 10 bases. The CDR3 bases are TGTGCCAGCAGCTTCGGCGAGGGTGATACGCAGTATTTT. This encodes CASSFGEGDTQYF.

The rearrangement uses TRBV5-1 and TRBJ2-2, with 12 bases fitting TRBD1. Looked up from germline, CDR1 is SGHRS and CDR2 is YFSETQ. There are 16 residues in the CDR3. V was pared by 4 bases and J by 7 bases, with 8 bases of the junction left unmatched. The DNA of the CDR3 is TGCGCCAGCAGCAGCCGGGACAGGGGGCTTGGCGGGGAGCTGTTTTTT. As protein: CASSSRDRGLGGELFF.

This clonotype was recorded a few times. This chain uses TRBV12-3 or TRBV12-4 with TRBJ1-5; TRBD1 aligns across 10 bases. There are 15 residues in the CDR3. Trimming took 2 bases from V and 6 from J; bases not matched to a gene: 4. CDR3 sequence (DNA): TGTGCCAGCAGTTTAAGACAGGGGGCGGGTCAGCCCCAGCATTTT. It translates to CASSLRQGAGQPQHF.

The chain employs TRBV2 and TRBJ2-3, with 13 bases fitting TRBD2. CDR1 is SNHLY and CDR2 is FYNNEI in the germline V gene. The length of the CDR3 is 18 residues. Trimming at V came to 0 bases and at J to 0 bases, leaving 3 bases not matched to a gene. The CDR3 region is CASSEAPGLAGSTDTQYF. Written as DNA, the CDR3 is TGTGCCAGCAGTGAAGCACCGGGACTAGCGGGGAGCACAGATACGCAGTATTTT. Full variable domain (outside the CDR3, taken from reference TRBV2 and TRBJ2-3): EPEVTQTPSHQVTQMGQEVILRCVPISNHLYFYWYRQILGQKVEFLVSFYNNEISEKSEIFDDQFSVERPDGSNFTLKIRSTKLEDSAMYFCASSEAPGLAGSTDTQYFGPGTRLTVL.

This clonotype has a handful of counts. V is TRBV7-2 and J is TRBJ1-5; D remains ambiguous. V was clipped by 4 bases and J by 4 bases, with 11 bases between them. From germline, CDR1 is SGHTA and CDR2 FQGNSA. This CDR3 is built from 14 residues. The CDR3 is CASSYPGLNQPQHF. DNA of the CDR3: TGTGCCAGCAGCTACCCGGGATTAAATCAGCCCCAGCATTTT.

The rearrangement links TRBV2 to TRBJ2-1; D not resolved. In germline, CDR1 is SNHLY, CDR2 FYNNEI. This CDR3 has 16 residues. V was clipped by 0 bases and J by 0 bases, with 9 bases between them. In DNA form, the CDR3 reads TGTGCCAGCAGTGAAGCGCTCCCAAGCTCCTACAATGAGCAGTTCTTC. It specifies CASSEALPSSYNEQFF.

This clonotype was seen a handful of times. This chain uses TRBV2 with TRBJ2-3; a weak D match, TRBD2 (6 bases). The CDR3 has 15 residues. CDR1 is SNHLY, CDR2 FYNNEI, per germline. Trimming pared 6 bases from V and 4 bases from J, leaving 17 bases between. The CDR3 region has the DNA TGTGCCAGCAGGGAACTAGCTAACGTGGCAGATACGCAGTATTTT. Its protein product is CASRELANVADTQYF.

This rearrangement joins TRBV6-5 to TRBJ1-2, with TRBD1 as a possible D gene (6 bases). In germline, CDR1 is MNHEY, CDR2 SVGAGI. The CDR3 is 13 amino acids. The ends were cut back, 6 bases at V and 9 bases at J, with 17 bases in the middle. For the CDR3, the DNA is TGTGCCAGCAGCTTTTCAGGGGAGTGGAGCTACACCTTC. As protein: CASSFSGEWSYTF.

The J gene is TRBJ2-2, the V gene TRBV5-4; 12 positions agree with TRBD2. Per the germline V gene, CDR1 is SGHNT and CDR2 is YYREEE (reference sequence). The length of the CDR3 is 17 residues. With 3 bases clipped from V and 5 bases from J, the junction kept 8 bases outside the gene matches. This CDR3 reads CASSSPSGGAGTGELFF. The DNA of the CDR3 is TGTGCCAGCAGCTCACCTAGCGGGGGGGCCGGGACCGGGGAGCTGTTTTTT. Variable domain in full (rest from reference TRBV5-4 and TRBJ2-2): ETGVTQSPTHLIKTRGQQVTLRCSSQSGHNTVSWYQQALGQGPQFIFQYYREEENGRGNFPPRFSGLQFPNYSSELNVNALELDDSALYLCASSSPSGGAGTGELFFGEGSRLTVL.

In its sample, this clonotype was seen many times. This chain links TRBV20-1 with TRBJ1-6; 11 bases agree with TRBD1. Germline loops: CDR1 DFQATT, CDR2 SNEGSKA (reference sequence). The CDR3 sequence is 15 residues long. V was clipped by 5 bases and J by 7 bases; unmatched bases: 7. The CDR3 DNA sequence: TGCAGTGCTCGGGACAGGGGGGTTTTAAATTCACCCCTCCACTTT. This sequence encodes CSARDRGVLNSPLHF.

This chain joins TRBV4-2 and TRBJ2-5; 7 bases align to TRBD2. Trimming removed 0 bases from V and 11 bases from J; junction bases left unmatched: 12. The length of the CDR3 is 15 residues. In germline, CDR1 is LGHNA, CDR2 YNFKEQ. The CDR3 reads CASSQELGTAGEQYF. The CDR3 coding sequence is TGTGCCAGCAGCCAAGAATTGGGGACGGCGGGGGAGCAGTACTTC.

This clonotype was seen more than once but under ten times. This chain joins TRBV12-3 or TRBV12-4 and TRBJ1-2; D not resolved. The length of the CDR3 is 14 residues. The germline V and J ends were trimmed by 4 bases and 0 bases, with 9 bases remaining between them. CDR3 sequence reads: CASSSQSANYGYTF. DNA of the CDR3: TGTGCCAGCAGTTCCCAATCAGCTAACTATGGCTACACCTTC.